Listed here is a single T cell receptor beta chain. This sample is part of a study of cytomegalovirus exposure and HLA in healthy donors. Using immunoSEQ multiplex PCR, the repertoire was profiled, and TCRdb retains in-frame clones only, with some absent. The sample shows around 300,000 clones, about 86% of them seen only once. CDR1 and CDR2 from the germline V gene are SGHNT and YYREEE (reference sequence). The CDR3 extends over 15 amino acids. With 3 bases clipped from V and 5 bases from J, the junction kept 10 bases outside the gene matches. This sequence originates from a woman under 30 in good health and CMV-seronegative. Specimen: PBMCs. V and J are TRBV5-4 and TRBJ2-5; 7 bases are a match to TRBD1. In nucleotides, the CDR3 is TGTGCCAGCAGCTCAAGACAGGGCCCATGGGAGACCCAGTACTTC. Encoded protein: CASSSRQGPWETQYF.